What follows are 10 T cell receptor beta chains derived from one specimen sequenced in a study of blood T cell repertoires in COVID-19. Sequencing used immunoSEQ multiplex PCR; TCRdb keeps in-frame clones, though not all of them. The sample has 350,000 to 400,000 clones; just over 90% are singletons. Material for sequencing was PBMCs or T cells enriched from blood (not recorded which). These TCRs come from a woman aged 40 to 55 who had been exposed to COVID-19.

Concerning this clone itself: The junction departs from germline at one end; a sequencing error may be responsible. This chain connects TRBV19 to TRBJ2-7; 8 nucleotides line up with TRBD1. This CDR3 has 14 amino acids. Germline values: CDR1 LNHDA, CDR2 SQIVND (reference sequence). The CDR3 sequence: CASSLDRGAYEQYF. CDR3 coding DNA: TGTGCCAGTAGTCTAGACAGGGGAGCCTACGAGCAGTACTTC.

The rearrangement uses TRBV7-9 and TRBJ1-2, with 7 nucleotides matching TRBD1. The CDR3 totals 13 residues. From germline, CDR1 is SEHNR and CDR2 FQNEAQ (reference sequence). J gave up 7 bases and V 1 base, and 3 bases lay outside the gene matches. The CDR3 reads CASSLGDSAGYTF. In DNA form, the CDR3 reads TGTGCCAGCAGCTTAGGGGACAGTGCTGGCTACACCTTC.

The rearrangement uses TRBV30 and TRBJ1-2; possibly TRBD1 for D (6 bases). V shed 0 bases and J shed 1 base, with 9 bases lying between them. The CDR3 is 14 amino acids. CDR1 is GTSNPN and CDR2 is SVGIG in the germline V gene (reference sequence). The CDR3 spells CAWSVPGVNYGYTF. CDR3 bases: TGTGCCTGGAGTGTACCAGGGGTTAACTATGGCTACACCTTC.

The chain couples TRBV19 to TRBJ1-5, with 9 bases aligning to TRBD1. Trimming took 3 bases from V and 6 from J; bases not matched to a gene: 9. In germline, CDR1 is LNHDA, CDR2 SQIVND (reference sequence). CDR3 length: 16 amino acids. The CDR3 loop reads CASSMGTGNKGQPQHF. In nucleotides, the CDR3 is TGTGCCAGTAGTATGGGGACAGGGAATAAGGGTCAGCCCCAGCATTTT. Drawing the rest from reference TRBV19 and TRBJ1-5, the complete variable domain is DGGITQSPKYLFRKEGQNVTLSCEQNLNHDAMYWYRQDPGQGLRLIYYSQIVNDFQKGDIAEGYSVSREKKESFPLTVTSAQKNPTAFYLCASSMGTGNKGQPQHFGDGTRLSIL.

On this clone: The same CDR3 can be traced to other DNA sequences in this sample. V is TRBV15 and J is TRBJ1-5; TRBD1 is a possible D gene (6 bases). V shed 0 bases and J shed 4 bases, with 7 bases lying between them. In germline, CDR1 is LNHNV, CDR2 YYDKDF (reference sequence). CDR3 length: 14 residues. The CDR3 sequence is CATSREGGNQPQHF. The DNA of the CDR3 is TGTGCCACCAGCAGAGAAGGGGGTAATCAGCCCCAGCATTTT.

The V gene is TRBV16, the J gene TRBJ1-2; 7 bases align to TRBD1. CDR3 size: 15 residues. In germline, CDR1 is KGHSY, CDR2 FQNENV. V dropped 4 bases and J dropped 2; count of bases not matched to a gene: 7. Here the CDR3 DNA reads TGTGCCAGCAGCCCCTGGCCGACAGGGAACTATGGCTACACCTTC. Amino acid sequence: CASSPWPTGNYGYTF.

The genes are TRBV2 and TRBJ2-3; possible D gene TRBD1, 5 bases. V was shortened by 0 bases and J by 2 bases, with 9 bases between the two germline ends. Per the germline V gene, CDR1 is SNHLY and CDR2 is FYNNEI. There are 15 residues in the CDR3. CDR3 nucleotide sequence: TGTGCCAGCAGTGAAGCGGCAGGGTTCACAGATACGCAGTATTTT. Protein sequence: CASSEAAGFTDTQYF. The variable domain in full, completed from reference TRBV2 and TRBJ2-3, reads EPEVTQTPSHQVTQMGQEVILRCVPISNHLYFYWYRQILGQKVEFLVSFYNNEISEKSEIFDDQFSVERPDGSNFTLKIRSTKLEDSAMYFCASSEAAGFTDTQYFGPGTRLTVL.

The chain links TRBV19 to TRBJ1-5, with 8 bases lining up with TRBD1. CDR1 and CDR2 (germline): LNHDA, SQIVND (reference sequence). The CDR3 has 15 residues. After removal of 6 bases from V and 3 bases from J, the junction contained 7 bases not matched to a gene. CDR3 sequence (DNA): TGTGCCAGTAGAAGGGGACAGGAGATCAATCAGCCCCAGCATTTT. Its protein is CASRRGQEINQPQHF.

The table lists this clone with a count of one. The V gene is TRBV18, the J gene TRBJ1-5; no definite D call. Germline V gives CDR1 KGHSH, CDR2 LQKENI. The V end was cut by 1 base, the J end by 0 bases, with 10 bases between. CDR3 length: 16 amino acids. CDR3 residues: CASSPLSGLSNQPQHF. CDR3 sequence (DNA): TGTGCCAGCTCACCACTATCCGGACTTAGCAATCAGCCCCAGCATTTT.

This clone was observed a handful of times. The chain couples TRBV14 to TRBJ2-3; D is perhaps TRBD2 (5 bases). Trimming left V 0 bases short and J 3 bases short, with 16 bases between. Germline values: CDR1 SGHDN, CDR2 FVKESK. The CDR3 has 17 amino acids. The CDR3 nucleotides are TGTGCCAGCAGCCAAGATCCGGCAGGAAGAGGGACAGATACGCAGTATTTT. It specifies CASSQDPAGRGTDTQYF.